The 17 T cell receptor beta chains presented below share a single source sample, sequenced in a study of identical twins (TCRdb year 2016). The library was prepared using 5' RACE. TCRdb lists the instrument as Illumina HiSeq 2000. TCRdb redid the processing of the public reads, applying fastp at Q25 and MiXCR, and retained in-frame beta chains. Each record represents a unique CDR3 protein, reported with the most common genes and DNA among its rows. The sample has about 790,000 distinct CDR3 sequences on record, roughly 20% of them singletons. The top ten constitute roughly 13% of the sample. This same sample was also taken into another study, of T cells expressing NK-cell markers.

Source material: PBMCs. The receptors were sampled from a woman between 18 and 29 years old in good health.

This clonotype occurred a few times. The chain has TRBV20-1 and TRBJ2-7, with 7 bases identical to TRBD1. The trim removed 2 bases at V and 4 bases at J, leaving 8 bases unmatched. CDR1 DFQATT and CDR2 SNEGSKA come from the germline V gene (reference sequence). The CDR3 loop spans 14 amino acids. Here the CDR3 DNA reads TGCAGTGCTAGAATCCCAGGGGGTCGGTACGAGCAGTACTTC. Translating gives CSARIPGGRYEQYF.

There are many counts of this clonotype. The chain joins TRBV12-3 or TRBV12-4 to TRBJ1-1, with D unresolved. This CDR3 has 14 residues. V shed 0 bases and J shed 5 bases, with 10 bases lying between them. As DNA, the CDR3 is TGTGCCAGCAGTTTAGCCCCCCAAGCAACTGAAGCTTTCTTT. It codes for CASSLAPQATEAFF.

This clonotype occurred a few times. J is TRBJ2-1 and V is TRBV12-3 or TRBV12-4; a weak D match, TRBD2 (6 bases). This CDR3 is built from 14 residues. Trimming took 7 bases from V and 5 from J, leaving 15 bases between them. The CDR3 loop reads CASTTAGSDNEQFF. DNA for the CDR3: TGTGCCAGCACCACAGCGGGCTCAGACAATGAGCAGTTCTTC.

This clonotype was observed at least ten times. This chain joins TRBV12-3 or TRBV12-4 and TRBJ2-6; D perhaps matches TRBD1 (5 bases). With 6 bases removed from V and 1 base from J, the gap between germline ends came to 7 bases. CDR3 length: 14 amino acids. CDR3 sequence (DNA): TGTGCCAGCAGCTCAGGGTCTGGGGCCAACGTCCTGACTTTC. Protein: CASSSGSGANVLTF.

This clonotype was seen ten or more times. V usage is TRBV20-1 and J usage is TRBJ2-1, with 9 bases matching TRBD1. The CDR3 extends over 16 amino acids. V was pared by 0 bases and J by 4 bases, with 7 bases of the junction left unmatched. Germline V gene lookup returns CDR1 DFQATT and CDR2 SNEGSKA (reference sequence). The CDR3, as DNA: TGCAGTGCTAGAGATAATGGACAGGGGAGGTACAATGAGCAGTTCTTC. This gives the protein CSARDNGQGRYNEQFF.

This clonotype was seen a handful of times. The chain joins TRBV20-1 to TRBJ1-2; a possible D gene is TRBD1 (5 bases). Germline values: CDR1 DFQATT, CDR2 SNEGSKA (reference sequence). CDR3 length: 13 residues. With 4 bases removed from V and 2 bases from J, the gap between germline ends came to 11 bases. The CDR3 region has the DNA TGCAGTGCTATTGGGGCGGGAAACTATGGCTACACCTTC. As protein: CSAIGAGNYGYTF.

The sample holds a few counts of this clonotype. V is TRBV10-1 and J is TRBJ1-1; D remains unclear. Germline V gene data show CDR1 as WNHNN and CDR2 as SYGVQD (reference sequence). Trimming pared 0 bases from V and 3 bases from J, leaving 8 bases between. The CDR3 loop spans 14 amino acids. CDR3: CASSESPDYTEAFF. Here the CDR3 DNA reads TGCGCCAGCAGTGAGTCGCCGGATTACACTGAAGCTTTCTTT.

The chain employs TRBV20-1 and TRBJ1-2; D not certain. The germline V gene has CDR1 DFQATT and CDR2 SNEGSKA (reference sequence). This CDR3 comprises 14 residues. The germline V and J ends were trimmed by 6 bases and 4 bases, with 18 bases remaining between them. The DNA for the CDR3 is TGCAGTGCCACTGGCGGGCGTGGACCCTATGGCTACACCTTC. This encodes CSATGGRGPYGYTF.

This clonotype has more than one count but fewer than ten. This sequence joins TRBV6-2 or TRBV6-3 and TRBJ2-1; no clear D. CDR1 is MNHEY, CDR2 SVGEGT, per germline. The V end was cut by 5 bases, the J end by 2 bases, with 16 bases between. The CDR3 has 16 amino acids. CDR3 nucleotide sequence: TGTGCCAGCAGTGATCGACGCGGAGCTACCTACAATGAGCAGTTCTTC. This gives the protein CASSDRRGATYNEQFF.

V gene TRBV5-8 combines with J gene TRBJ2-2; no definite D call. The CDR3 extends over 13 amino acids. V was shortened by 10 bases and J by 8 bases, with 18 bases between the two germline ends. From germline, CDR1 is SGHTS and CDR2 YDEGEE. CDR3 in amino acids: CASTKRSRGELFF. The CDR3 DNA sequence: TGTGCCTCGACCAAACGGTCAAGAGGGGAGCTGTTTTTT.

At least ten counts were recorded for this clonotype. The DNA of the CDR3 is TGTGCCATCACGAGGGACTCCTCGGATACGCAGTATTTT. This translates into CAITRDSSDTQYF. The V and J genes are TRBV10-3 and TRBJ2-3; TRBD2 is a possible D gene (6 bases). Between the trimmed V and J ends, which lost 7 bases and 6 bases, there was a span of 14 bases. This CDR3 contains 13 residues. Germline values: CDR1 ENHRY, CDR2 SYGVKD.

The J gene is TRBJ1-2, the V gene TRBV6-2 or TRBV6-3, with D uncertain. The V gene lost 4 bases and the J gene lost 4 bases, with 10 bases spanning the gap. The CDR3 loop spans 13 amino acids. Germline values: CDR1 MNHEY, CDR2 SVGEGT. CDR3 protein: CASSFTWGYGYTF. In DNA form, the CDR3 reads TGTGCCAGCAGTTTTACGTGGGGCTATGGCTACACCTTC.

There are a few counts of this clonotype. This chain uses TRBV12-3 or TRBV12-4 with TRBJ1-5, with TRBD1 matching 8 bases. The V and J ends lost 6 bases and 1 base, in that order; junction bases with no gene match: 8. CDR3 length equals 16 residues. CDR3 sequence (DNA): TGTGCCAGCAGCGCGGACAGGGTGGGAAGCAATCAGCCCCAGCATTTT. As protein: CASSADRVGSNQPQHF.

V and J are TRBV12-5 and TRBJ2-1; D is possibly TRBD2 (6 bases). The CDR3 is made up of 16 amino acids. Germline V gives CDR1 LGHNT, CDR2 FRNRAP. Trimming left V 0 bases short and J 6 bases short, with 15 bases between. The CDR3 reads CASGLVLGLTGNEQFF. DNA for the CDR3: TGTGCTAGTGGTTTGGTACTGGGACTGACGGGCAATGAGCAGTTCTTC.

This chain uses TRBV29-1 with TRBJ1-2; D is unclear. CDR3 length: 12 residues. V was cut by 7 bases and J by 3 bases, with 12 bases left in between. Germline V gene lookup returns CDR1 SQVTM and CDR2 ANQGSEA. CDR3 protein: CSADPTDYGYTF. The CDR3 nucleotides read TGCAGCGCCGACCCCACAGACTATGGCTACACCTTC.

The sample holds a few counts of this clonotype. This chain uses TRBV25-1 with TRBJ2-7; D uncertain. The CDR3 is 13 residues long. CDR1 is MGHDK and CDR2 is SYGVNS in the germline V gene. Trimming pared 9 bases from V and 3 bases from J, leaving 15 bases between. Here the CDR3 reads CASFSDGNYEQYF. Written as DNA, the CDR3 is TGTGCCAGTTTCTCGGATGGGAACTACGAGCAGTACTTC.

This rearrangement joins TRBV11-2 to TRBJ2-6, with a possible D match to TRBD1 (6 bases). The V and J ends lost 6 bases and 0 bases respectively, with 9 bases between them. This CDR3 contains 15 residues. The germline V gene encodes CDR1 SGHAT and CDR2 FQNNGV. The CDR3 DNA reads TGTGCCAGCAGACCGACAGGCTCTGGGGCCAACGTCCTGACTTTC. The encoded protein is CASRPTGSGANVLTF.